Presented here are 8 T cell receptor beta chains from one specimen sequenced in a study of tumor-infiltrating lymphocytes in primary liver carcinoma. From unsorted bulk tissue weighing about 20-31 mg, DNA and RNA were co-extracted. From roughly 470 ng total RNA, TCR beta cDNA was generated with a primer in the constant region. Three-round nested multiplex PCR performed with slightly modified ARM-PCR produced the TCR beta libraries. The first two PCR rounds used TRBV1-TRBV30 primers with a Cbeta primer, roughly 10 cycles each. TCRdb passed the multiplex PCR reads through MiXCR, listing each CDR3 protein once. The sample comprises approximately 120,000 distinct CDR3 sequences, 50% to 80% of which are singletons, and 7% to 10% rests with the top ten. Sequenced input: liver tumor tissue from sampling region 3. Subset indicated: tumor region T3, left-lateral pole. These receptors originate from an older woman with primary liver carcinoma and hepatitis B virus infection.

This clonotype was recorded at least ten times. The V call is TRBV6-6, the J call TRBJ1-5; 7 bases agree with TRBD1. The CDR3 covers 14 residues. With V trimmed by 6 bases and J by 5 bases, 7 bases remained unmatched. Germline lookup yields CDR1 MNHNY and CDR2 SVGAGI (reference sequence). DNA for the CDR3: TGTGCCAGCAGCCACAGACAGGGCGATCAGCCCCAGCATTTT. It translates to CASSHRQGDQPQHF.

Worth noting for this clonotype: This clone may be a read error of a much larger clone one base away. The J gene is TRBJ2-7, the V gene TRBV5-6; 12 bases are a match to TRBD2. CDR3 length: 16 amino acids. Germline V gene sequence: CDR1 SGHDT, CDR2 YYEEEE. In DNA form, the CDR3 reads TGTGCCAACAGCCCGACTAGCGGGAGATTCAACTACGAGCAGTACTTC. The encoded protein is CANSPTSGRFNYEQYF.

The V and J genes are TRBV7-9 and TRBJ2-5; 14 bases map to TRBD2. V lost 4 bases to trimming and J lost 1 base; unmatched junction nucleotides: 8. In germline, CDR1 is SEHNR, CDR2 FQNEAQ (reference sequence). The CDR3 runs 18 residues. The CDR3 region has the DNA TGTGCCAGCAGCTCCGGGACTAGCGGGAGATGGTCCCAAGAGACCCAGTACTTC. It is translated as CASSSGTSGRWSQETQYF.

On this clonotype itself: Sequence at one end of the junction differs from germline and may be a read error. This chain connects TRBV14 to TRBJ1-2, with D unresolved. Germline CDR1 reads SGHDN; CDR2 reads FVKESK. The CDR3 runs 13 residues. The DNA for the CDR3 is TGTGCCAGCAGTCCGAACATTAACTATGGTTACACCTTC. It encodes CASSPNINYGYTF.

This clonotype showed up many times. V usage is TRBV14 and J usage is TRBJ1-2, with D tentatively TRBD1 (6 bases). Germline lookup yields CDR1 SGHDN and CDR2 FVKESK. The CDR3 spans 14 residues. The V end lost 10 bases, the J end lost 4 bases, and 19 bases lay between the germline ends. Written as DNA, the CDR3 is TGTGCCACCTCCCGAACAGGGATCGGCTATGGCTACACCTTC. Amino acids: CATSRTGIGYGYTF.

On this clonotype: This CDR3 fails to terminate in the conserved phenylalanine or tryptophan, so it likely reflects a read error. The chain employs TRBV6-6 and TRBJ1-2; D gene ambiguous. The CDR3 runs 16 residues. Germline V gene lookup returns CDR1 MNHNY and CDR2 SVGAGI (reference sequence). The germline V and J ends were trimmed by 6 bases and 0 bases, with 17 bases remaining between them. DNA for the CDR3: TGTGCCAGCAGCTACCCCGTACAGAAAGCTAACTATGGCTACACCCTC. Translated: CASSYPVQKANYGYTL.

With regard to this clonotype: The CDR3 ends on some other residue instead of the conserved phenylalanine or tryptophan, so this is likely a read error. The rearrangement joins TRBV11-2 to TRBJ1-4; D perhaps matches TRBD1 (5 bases). This CDR3 spans 17 amino acids. The germline CDR1 and CDR2 sequences are SGHAT and FQNNGV. CDR3 in DNA: TGTGCCAGCAGCTTACAACGAACAGGCCAAACTAATGAAAGACTGTTTTCT. Translation: CASSLQRTGQTNERLFS.

This clonotype was recorded at least ten times. The genes are TRBV7-9 and TRBJ1-6; possible D gene TRBD1, 5 bases. This CDR3 is built from 13 residues. Trimming took 4 bases from V and 8 from J, leaving 9 bases between them. Germline CDR1 and CDR2: SEHNR and FQNEAQ (reference sequence). Here the CDR3 reads CASSWGRDSPLHF. CDR3 bases: TGTGCCAGCAGCTGGGGCAGGGATTCACCCCTCCACTTT.